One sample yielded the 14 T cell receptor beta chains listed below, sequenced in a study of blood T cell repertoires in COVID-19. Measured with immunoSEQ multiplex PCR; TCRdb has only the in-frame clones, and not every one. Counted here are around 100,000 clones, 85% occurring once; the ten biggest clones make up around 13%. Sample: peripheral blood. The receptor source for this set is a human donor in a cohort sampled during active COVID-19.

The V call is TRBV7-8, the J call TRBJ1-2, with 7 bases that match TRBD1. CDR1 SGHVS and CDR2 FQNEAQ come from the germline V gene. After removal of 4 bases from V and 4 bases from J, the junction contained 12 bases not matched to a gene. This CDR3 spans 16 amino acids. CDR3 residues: CASSSERGRTGYGYTF. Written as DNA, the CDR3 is TGTGCCAGCAGCTCAGAACGGGGGCGGACAGGCTATGGCTACACCTTC.

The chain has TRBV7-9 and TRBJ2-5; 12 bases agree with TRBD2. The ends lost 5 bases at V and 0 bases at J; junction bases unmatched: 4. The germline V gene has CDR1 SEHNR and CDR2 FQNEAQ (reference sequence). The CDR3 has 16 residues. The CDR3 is CASSKGTSGYQETQYF. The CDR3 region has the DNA TGTGCCAGCAGCAAAGGGACTAGCGGGTACCAAGAGACCCAGTACTTC.

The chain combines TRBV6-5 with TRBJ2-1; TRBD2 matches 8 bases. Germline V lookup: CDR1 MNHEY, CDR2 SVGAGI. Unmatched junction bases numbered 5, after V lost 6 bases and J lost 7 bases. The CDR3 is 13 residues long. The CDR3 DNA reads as TGTGCCAGCAGGGGACTAGTCGCGAATGAGCAGTTCTTC. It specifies CASRGLVANEQFF.

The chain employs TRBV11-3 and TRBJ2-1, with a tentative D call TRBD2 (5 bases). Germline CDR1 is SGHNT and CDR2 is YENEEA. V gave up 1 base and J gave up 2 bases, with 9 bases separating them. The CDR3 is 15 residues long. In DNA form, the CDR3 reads TGTGCCAGCAGCTTAGGAGGGAGTACCTACAATGAGCAGTTCTTC. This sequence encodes CASSLGGSTYNEQFF.

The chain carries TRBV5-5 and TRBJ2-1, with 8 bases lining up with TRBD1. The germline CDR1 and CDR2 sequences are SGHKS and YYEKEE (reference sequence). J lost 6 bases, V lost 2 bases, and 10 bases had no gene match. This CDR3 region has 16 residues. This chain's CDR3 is CASSFVGTGGFNEQFF. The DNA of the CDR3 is TGTGCCAGCAGCTTCGTAGGCACAGGGGGTTTCAATGAGCAGTTCTTC.

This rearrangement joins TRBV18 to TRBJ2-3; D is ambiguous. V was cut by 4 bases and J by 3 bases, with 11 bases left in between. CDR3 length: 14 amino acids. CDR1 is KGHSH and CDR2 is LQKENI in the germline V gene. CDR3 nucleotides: TGTGCCAGCTCACTCTTCTCCAGAACAGATACGCAGTATTTT. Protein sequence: CASSLFSRTDTQYF.

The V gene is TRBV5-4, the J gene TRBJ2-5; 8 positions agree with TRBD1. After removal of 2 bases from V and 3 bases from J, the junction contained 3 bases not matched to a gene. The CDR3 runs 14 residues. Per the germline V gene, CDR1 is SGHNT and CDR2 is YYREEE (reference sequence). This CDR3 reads CASSFTGGEETQYF. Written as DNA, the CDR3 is TGTGCCAGCAGCTTTACAGGGGGTGAAGAGACCCAGTACTTC.

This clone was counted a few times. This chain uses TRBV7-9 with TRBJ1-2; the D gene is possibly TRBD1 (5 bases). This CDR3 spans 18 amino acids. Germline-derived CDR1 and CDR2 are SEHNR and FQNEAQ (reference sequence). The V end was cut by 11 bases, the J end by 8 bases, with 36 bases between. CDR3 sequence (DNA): TGTGCCTCGGTGCCGGGACCCCGCTCGCCGATGAGGCGGGGAGGCTACACCTTC. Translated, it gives CASVPGPRSPMRRGGYTF.

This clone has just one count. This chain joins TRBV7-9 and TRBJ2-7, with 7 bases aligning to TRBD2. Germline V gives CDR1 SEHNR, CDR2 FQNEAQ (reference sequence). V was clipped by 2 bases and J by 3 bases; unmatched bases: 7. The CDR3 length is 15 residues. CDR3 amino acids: CASSLQTSLIYEQYF. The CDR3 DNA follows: TGTGCCAGCAGCTTACAGACTAGCCTAATCTACGAGCAGTACTTC.

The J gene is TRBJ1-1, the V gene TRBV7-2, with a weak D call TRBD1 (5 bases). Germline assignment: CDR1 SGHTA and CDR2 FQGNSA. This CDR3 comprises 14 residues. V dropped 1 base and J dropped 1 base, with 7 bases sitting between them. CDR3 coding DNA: TGTGCCAGCAGCTTAGATGGGGCGAACACTGAAGCTTTCTTT. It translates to CASSLDGANTEAFF.

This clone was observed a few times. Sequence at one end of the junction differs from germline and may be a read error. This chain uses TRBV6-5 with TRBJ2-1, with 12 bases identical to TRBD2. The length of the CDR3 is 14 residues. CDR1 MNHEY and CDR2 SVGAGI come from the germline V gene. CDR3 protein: CASTYTSGGNEQFF. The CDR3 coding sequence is TGTGCCAGCACTTACACTAGCGGGGGGAATGAGCAGTTCTTC.

The CDR3 loop is CASSLQWAGDEQYF. CDR3 coding DNA: TGTGCCAGCTCATTACAGTGGGCCGGTGACGAGCAGTACTTC. This rearrangement joins TRBV18 to TRBJ2-7; no reliable D call. This CDR3 has 14 amino acids. The germline V and J ends were trimmed by 5 bases and 5 bases, with 16 bases remaining between them. Germline CDR1 reads KGHSH; CDR2 reads LQKENI.

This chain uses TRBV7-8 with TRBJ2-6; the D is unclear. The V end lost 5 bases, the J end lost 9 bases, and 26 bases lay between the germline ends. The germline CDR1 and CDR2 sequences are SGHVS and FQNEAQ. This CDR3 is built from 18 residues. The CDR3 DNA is TGTGCCAGCAGCGATGGAATGTTACCCACAAAGTCGGGCAACGTCCTGACTTTC. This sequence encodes CASSDGMLPTKSGNVLTF.

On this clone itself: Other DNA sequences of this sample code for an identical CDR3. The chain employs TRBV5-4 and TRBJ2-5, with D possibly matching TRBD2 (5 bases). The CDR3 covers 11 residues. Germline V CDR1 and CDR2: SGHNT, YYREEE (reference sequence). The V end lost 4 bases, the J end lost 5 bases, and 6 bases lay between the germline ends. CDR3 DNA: TGTGCCAGCAGCCCGGGGGAGACCCAGTACTTC. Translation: CASSPGETQYF.